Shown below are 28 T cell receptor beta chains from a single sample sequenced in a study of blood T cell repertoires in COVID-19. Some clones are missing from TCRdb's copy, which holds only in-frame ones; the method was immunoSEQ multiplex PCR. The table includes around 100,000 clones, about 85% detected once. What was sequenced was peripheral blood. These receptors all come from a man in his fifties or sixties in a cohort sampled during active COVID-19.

The CDR3 spells CASSPGLRTDTQYF. The CDR3 region has the DNA TGTGCCAGCTCACCGGGACTTCGCACAGATACGCAGTATTTT. The chain uses TRBV18 and TRBJ2-3; a possible D gene is TRBD2 (6 bases). V was cut by 3 bases and J by 1 base, with 8 bases left in between. Germline CDR1 KGHSH, CDR2 LQKENI. The length of the CDR3 is 14 residues.

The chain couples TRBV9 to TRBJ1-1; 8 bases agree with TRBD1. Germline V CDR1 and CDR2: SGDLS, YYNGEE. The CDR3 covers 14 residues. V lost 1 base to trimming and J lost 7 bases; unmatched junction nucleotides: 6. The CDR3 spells CASSVKSGGIEAFF. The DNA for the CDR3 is TGTGCCAGCAGCGTAAAGTCAGGGGGCATTGAAGCTTTCTTT.

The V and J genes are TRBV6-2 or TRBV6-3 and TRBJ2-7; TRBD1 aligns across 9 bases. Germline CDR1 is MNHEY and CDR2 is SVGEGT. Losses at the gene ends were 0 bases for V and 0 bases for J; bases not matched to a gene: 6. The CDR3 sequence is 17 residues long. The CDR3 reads CASSYSPGQGSSYEQYF. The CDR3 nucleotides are TGTGCCAGCAGTTACTCGCCGGGACAGGGTTCCTCCTACGAGCAGTACTTC.

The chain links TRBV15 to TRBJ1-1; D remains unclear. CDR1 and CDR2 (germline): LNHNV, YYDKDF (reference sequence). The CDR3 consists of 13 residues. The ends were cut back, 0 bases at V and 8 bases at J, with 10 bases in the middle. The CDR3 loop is CATSRDLFLEAFF. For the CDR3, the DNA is TGTGCCACCAGCAGAGATTTATTTCTAGAAGCTTTCTTT.

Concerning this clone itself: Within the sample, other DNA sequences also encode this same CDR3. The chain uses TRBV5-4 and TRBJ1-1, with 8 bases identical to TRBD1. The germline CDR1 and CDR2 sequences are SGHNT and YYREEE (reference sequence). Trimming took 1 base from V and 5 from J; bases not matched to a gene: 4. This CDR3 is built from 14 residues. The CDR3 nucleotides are TGTGCCAGCAGCTTGTCCAGGGGGCGGACTGAAGCTTTCTTT. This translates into CASSLSRGRTEAFF.

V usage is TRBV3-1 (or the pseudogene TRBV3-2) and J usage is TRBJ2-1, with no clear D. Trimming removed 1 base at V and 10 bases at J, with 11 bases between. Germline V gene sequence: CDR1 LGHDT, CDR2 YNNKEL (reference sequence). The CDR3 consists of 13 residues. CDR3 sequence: CASSQGYNMEQFF. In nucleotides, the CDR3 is TGTGCCAGCAGCCAAGGTTATAACATGGAGCAGTTCTTC.

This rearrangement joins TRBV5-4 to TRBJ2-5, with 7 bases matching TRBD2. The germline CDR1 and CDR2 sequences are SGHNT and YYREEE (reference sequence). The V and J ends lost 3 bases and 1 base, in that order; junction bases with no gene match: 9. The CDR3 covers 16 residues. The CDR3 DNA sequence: TGTGCCAGCAGCTGGGGGACTACTAGCTCCCAAGAGACCCAGTACTTC. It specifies CASSWGTTSSQETQYF.

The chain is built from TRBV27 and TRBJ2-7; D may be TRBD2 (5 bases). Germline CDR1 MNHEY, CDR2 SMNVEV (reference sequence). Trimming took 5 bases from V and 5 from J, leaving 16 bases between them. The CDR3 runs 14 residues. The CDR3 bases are TGTGCCAGCAGTGCACTAGAGACAAAGGACGAGCAGTACGTC. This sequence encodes CASSALETKDEQYV.

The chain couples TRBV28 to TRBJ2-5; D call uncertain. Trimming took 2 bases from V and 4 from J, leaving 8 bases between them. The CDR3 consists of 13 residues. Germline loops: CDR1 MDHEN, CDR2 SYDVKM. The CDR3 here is CASSLTARETQYF. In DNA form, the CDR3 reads TGTGCCAGCAGTTTAACAGCTCGAGAGACCCAGTACTTC. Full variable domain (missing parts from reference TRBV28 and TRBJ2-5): DVKVTQSSRYLVKRTGEKVFLECVQDMDHENMFWYRQDPGLGLRLIYFSYDVKMKEKGDIPEGYSVSREKKERFSLILESASTNQTSMYLCASSLTARETQYFGPGTRLLVL.

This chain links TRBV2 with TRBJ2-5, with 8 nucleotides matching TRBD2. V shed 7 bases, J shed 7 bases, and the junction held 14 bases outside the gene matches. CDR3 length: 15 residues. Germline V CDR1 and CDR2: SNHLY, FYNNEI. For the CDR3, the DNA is TGTGCCAGCAAGGAAGCGGGGGACTTCGGGGGGACCCAGTACTTC. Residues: CASKEAGDFGGTQYF.

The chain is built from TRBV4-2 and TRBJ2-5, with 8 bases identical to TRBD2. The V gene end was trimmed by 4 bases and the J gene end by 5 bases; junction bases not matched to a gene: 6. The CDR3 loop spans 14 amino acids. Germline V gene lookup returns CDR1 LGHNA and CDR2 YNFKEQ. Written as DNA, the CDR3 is TGTGCCAGCAGCCCAGGCGGGGGGCGGGAGACCCAGTACTTC. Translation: CASSPGGGRETQYF.

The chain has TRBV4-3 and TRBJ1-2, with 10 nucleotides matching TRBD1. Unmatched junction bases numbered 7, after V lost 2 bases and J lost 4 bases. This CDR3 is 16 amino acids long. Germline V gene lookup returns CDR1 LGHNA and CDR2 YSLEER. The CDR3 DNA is TGCGCCAGCAGCCAAACCCGCGGACAGGGGGGCTATGGCTACACCTTC. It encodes CASSQTRGQGGYGYTF.

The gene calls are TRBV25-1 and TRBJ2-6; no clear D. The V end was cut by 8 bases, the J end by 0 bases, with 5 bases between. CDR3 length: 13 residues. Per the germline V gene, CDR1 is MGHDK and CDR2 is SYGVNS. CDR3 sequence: CASGLSGANVLTF. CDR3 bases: TGTGCCAGCGGCCTCTCTGGGGCCAACGTCCTGACTTTC.

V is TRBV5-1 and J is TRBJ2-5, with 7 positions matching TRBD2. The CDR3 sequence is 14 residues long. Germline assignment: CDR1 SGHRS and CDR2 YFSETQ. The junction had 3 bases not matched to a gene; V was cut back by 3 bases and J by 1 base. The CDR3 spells CASSSSGAQETQYF. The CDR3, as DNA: TGCGCCAGCAGCTCGAGCGGGGCCCAAGAGACCCAGTACTTC. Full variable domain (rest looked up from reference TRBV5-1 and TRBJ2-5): KAGVTQTPRYLIKTRGQQVTLSCSPISGHRSVSWYQQTPGQGLQFLFEYFSETQRNKGNFPGRFSGRQFSNSRSEMNVSTLELGDSALYLCASSSSGAQETQYFGPGTRLLVL.

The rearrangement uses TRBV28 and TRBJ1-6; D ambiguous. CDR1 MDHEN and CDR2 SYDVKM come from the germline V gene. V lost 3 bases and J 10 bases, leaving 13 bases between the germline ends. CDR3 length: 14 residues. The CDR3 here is CASSFQISGSPLHF. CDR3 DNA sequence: TGTGCCAGCAGTTTCCAGATAAGCGGATCACCCCTCCACTTT.

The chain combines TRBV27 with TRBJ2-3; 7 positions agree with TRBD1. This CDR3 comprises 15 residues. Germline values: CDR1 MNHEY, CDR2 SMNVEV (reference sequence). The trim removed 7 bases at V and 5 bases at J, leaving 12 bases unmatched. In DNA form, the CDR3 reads TGTGCCAGCACCTTACAGCGACAGGGCAGAGATACGCAGTATTTT. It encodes CASTLQRQGRDTQYF.

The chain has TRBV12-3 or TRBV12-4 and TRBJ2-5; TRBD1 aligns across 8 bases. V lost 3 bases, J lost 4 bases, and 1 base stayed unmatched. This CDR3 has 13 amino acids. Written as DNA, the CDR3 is TGTGCCAGCAGTTTCAGGGGGCGAGAGACCCAGTACTTC. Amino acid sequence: CASSFRGRETQYF.

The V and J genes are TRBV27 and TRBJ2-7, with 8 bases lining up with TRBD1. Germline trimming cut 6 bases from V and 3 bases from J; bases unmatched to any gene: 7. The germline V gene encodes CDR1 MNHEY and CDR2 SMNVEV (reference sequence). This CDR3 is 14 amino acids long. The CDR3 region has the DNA TGTGCCAGCAGCAATTCCGGGACAGGCTACGAGCAGTACTTC. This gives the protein CASSNSGTGYEQYF.

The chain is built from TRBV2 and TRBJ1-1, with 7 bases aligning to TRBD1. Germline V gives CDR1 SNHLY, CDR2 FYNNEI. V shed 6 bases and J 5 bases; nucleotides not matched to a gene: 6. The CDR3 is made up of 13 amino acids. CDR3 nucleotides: TGTGCCAGCAGGTTAGGGGGCTCAACTGAAGCTTTCTTT. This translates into CASRLGGSTEAFF. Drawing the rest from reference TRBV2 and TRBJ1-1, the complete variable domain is EPEVTQTPSHQVTQMGQEVILRCVPISNHLYFYWYRQILGQKVEFLVSFYNNEISEKSEIFDDQFSVERPDGSNFTLKIRSTKLEDSAMYFCASRLGGSTEAFFGQGTRLTVV.

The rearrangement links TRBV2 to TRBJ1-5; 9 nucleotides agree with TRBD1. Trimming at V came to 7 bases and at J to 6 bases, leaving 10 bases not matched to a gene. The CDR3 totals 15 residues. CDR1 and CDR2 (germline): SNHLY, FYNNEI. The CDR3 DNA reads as TGTGCCAGCATCCAGGACAGGGGTAGAGCTCAGCCCCAGCATTTT. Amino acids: CASIQDRGRAQPQHF.

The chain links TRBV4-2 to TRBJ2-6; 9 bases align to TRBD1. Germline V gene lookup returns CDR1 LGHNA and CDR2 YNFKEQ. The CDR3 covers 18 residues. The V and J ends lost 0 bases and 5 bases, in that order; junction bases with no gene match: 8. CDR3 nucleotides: TGTGCCAGCAGCCAAGATTTGGGACAGGGCTCAAGGGCCAACGTCCTGACTTTC. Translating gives CASSQDLGQGSRANVLTF.

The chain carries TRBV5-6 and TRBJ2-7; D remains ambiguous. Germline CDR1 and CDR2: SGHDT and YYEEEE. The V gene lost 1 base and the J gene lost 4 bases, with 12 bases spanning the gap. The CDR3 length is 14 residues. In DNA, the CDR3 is TGTGCCAGCAGCTTGTGGCCAGCTAGATACGAGCAGTACGTC. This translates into CASSLWPARYEQYV.

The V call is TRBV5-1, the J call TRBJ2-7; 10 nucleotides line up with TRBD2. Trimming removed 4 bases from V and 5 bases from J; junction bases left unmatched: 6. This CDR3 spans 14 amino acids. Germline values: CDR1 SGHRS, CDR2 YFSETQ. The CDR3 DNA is TGCGCCAGCAGCCTTAGCGGGGGGTACGACGAGCAGTACGTC. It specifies CASSLSGGYDEQYV.

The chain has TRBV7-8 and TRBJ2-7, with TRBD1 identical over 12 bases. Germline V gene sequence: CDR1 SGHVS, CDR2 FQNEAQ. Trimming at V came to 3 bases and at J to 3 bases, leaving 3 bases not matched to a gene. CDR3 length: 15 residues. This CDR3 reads CASSLGQGAVYEQYV. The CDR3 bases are TGTGCCAGCAGCTTGGGACAGGGGGCCGTCTACGAGCAGTACGTC.

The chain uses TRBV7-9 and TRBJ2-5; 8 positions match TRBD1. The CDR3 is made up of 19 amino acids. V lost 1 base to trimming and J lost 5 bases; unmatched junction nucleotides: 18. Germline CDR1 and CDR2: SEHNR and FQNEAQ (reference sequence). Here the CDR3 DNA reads TGTGCCAGCAGCTTAGTCCTACGGCAGGGGGCGGTGGCTGGGGAGACCCAGTACTTC. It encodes CASSLVLRQGAVAGETQYF.

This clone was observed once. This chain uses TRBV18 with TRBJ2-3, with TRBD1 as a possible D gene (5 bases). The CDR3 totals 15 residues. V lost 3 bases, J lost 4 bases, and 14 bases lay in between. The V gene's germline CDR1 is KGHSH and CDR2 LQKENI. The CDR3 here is CASSPLRVGADTQYF. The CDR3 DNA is TGTGCCAGCTCACCTCTCAGGGTTGGTGCAGATACGCAGTATTTT.

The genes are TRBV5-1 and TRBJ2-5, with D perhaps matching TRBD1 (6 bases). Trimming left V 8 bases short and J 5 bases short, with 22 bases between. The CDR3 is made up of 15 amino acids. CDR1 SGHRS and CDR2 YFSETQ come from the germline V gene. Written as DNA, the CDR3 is TGCGCCAGTTCCCCCGGGACAACCAAGCGGGAGACCCAGTACTTC. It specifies CASSPGTTKRETQYF.

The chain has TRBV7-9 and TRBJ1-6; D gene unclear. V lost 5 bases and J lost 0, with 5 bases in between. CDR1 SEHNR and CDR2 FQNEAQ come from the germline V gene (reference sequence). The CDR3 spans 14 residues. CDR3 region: CASSGSSYNSPLHF. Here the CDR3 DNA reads TGTGCCAGCAGCGGGAGCTCCTATAATTCACCCCTCCACTTT. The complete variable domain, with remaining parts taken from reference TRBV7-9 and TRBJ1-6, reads DTGVSQNPRHKITKRGQNVTFRCDPISEHNRLYWYRQTLGQGPEFLTYFQNEAQLEKSRLLSDRFSAERPKGSFSTLEIQRTEQGDSAMYLCASSGSSYNSPLHFGNGTRLTVT.